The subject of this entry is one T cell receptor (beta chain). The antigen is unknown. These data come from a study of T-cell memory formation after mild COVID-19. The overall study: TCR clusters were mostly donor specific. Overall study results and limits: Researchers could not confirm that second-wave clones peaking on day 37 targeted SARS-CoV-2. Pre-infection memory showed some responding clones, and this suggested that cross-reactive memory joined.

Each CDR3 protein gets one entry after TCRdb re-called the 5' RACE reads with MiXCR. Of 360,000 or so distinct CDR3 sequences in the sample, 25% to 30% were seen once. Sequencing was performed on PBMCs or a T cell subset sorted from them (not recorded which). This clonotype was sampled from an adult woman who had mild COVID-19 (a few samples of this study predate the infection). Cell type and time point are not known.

The CDR3 reads CASSQDGRTVNEQFF. The CDR3 bases are TGTGCCAGCAGCCAAGACGGACGGACGGTTAATGAGCAGTTCTTC. The chain joins TRBV3-1 to TRBJ2-1, with unresolved D. The V and J ends lost 0 bases and 7 bases respectively, with 13 bases between them. Per the germline V gene, CDR1 is LGHDT and CDR2 is YNNKEL (reference sequence). This CDR3 has 15 amino acids.